Below are 32 T cell receptor beta chains sequenced from a single sample in a study of cytomegalovirus exposure and HLA in healthy donors. 13 Jbeta primers and 60 Vbeta primers were used for the PCR. Using immunoSEQ multiplex PCR, the repertoire was profiled, and TCRdb retains in-frame clones only, with some absent. The data show some 150,000 clones, with around 80% seen just once and roughly 2% held by the top ten. Material: PBMCs. The receptor source for this set is a man aged 35 to 55 in good health and CMV-seronegative.

The chain is built from TRBV10-2 and TRBJ2-5; 10 bases fit TRBD2. Germline V gene lookup returns CDR1 WSHSY and CDR2 SAAADI. V was clipped by 6 bases and J by 5 bases; unmatched bases: 6. The CDR3 has 14 amino acids. The CDR3 region is CASSLGLARETQYF. The CDR3 DNA is TGCGCCAGCAGCCTGGGACTAGCGAGGGAGACCCAGTACTTC.

The genes are TRBV2 and TRBJ2-1, with D perhaps matching TRBD2 (5 bases). This CDR3 has 13 residues. V lost 3 bases and J lost 2, with 5 bases in between. CDR1 is SNHLY, CDR2 FYNNEI, per germline. The CDR3 protein is CASSEEAYNEQFF. The CDR3 DNA is TGTGCCAGCAGTGAGGAGGCCTACAATGAGCAGTTCTTC.

This chain's CDR3 is CASSHEVQGVPSNEQFF. The CDR3 bases are TGCGCCAGCAGCCATGAAGTGCAGGGGGTCCCTTCTAATGAGCAGTTCTTC. The chain joins TRBV4-1 to TRBJ2-1, with 7 bases identical to TRBD1. CDR1 and CDR2 (germline): MGHRA, YSYEKL. J gave up 7 bases and V 3 bases, and 15 bases lay outside the gene matches. The CDR3 is 17 residues long.

This clone was counted a few times. The rearrangement links TRBV2 to TRBJ2-5; 7 nucleotides line up with TRBD1. CDR3 size: 14 residues. Germline lookup yields CDR1 SNHLY and CDR2 FYNNEI. Trimming cost V 2 bases and J 4 bases; bases outside gene matches: 4. The CDR3 region is CASSEQGVGETQYF. The DNA of the CDR3 is TGTGCCAGCAGTGAACAGGGGGTTGGAGAGACCCAGTACTTC. Full variable domain (outside the CDR3, taken from reference TRBV2 and TRBJ2-5): EPEVTQTPSHQVTQMGQEVILRCVPISNHLYFYWYRQILGQKVEFLVSFYNNEISEKSEIFDDQFSVERPDGSNFTLKIRSTKLEDSAMYFCASSEQGVGETQYFGPGTRLLVL.

This chain joins TRBV4-2 and TRBJ1-2; 9 bases fit TRBD1. Looked up from germline, CDR1 is LGHNA and CDR2 is YNFKEQ. V shed 2 bases and J 3 bases; nucleotides not matched to a gene: 4. The CDR3 has 15 amino acids. CDR3 nucleotide sequence: TGTGCCAGCAGCCAACAGGGACAGGGAGACTATGGCTACACCTTC. It yields the protein CASSQQGQGDYGYTF.

About this clone: The junction shows a germline mismatch at one end, possibly a read error. The CDR3 reads CASSPLLAGVAGANGLTF. The CDR3 DNA reads TGTGCCAGCAGTCCACTTCTAGCGGGAGTAGCTGGGGCCAACGGCCTGACTTTC. This chain connects TRBV27 to TRBJ2-6; 10 bases align to TRBD2. Germline V gene sequence: CDR1 MNHEY, CDR2 SMNVEV (reference sequence). The CDR3 loop spans 18 amino acids.

V gene TRBV5-4 combines with J gene TRBJ1-1; TRBD1 matches 8 bases. V shed 4 bases and J 5 bases; nucleotides not matched to a gene: 7. CDR1 SGHNT and CDR2 YYREEE come from the germline V gene (reference sequence). The CDR3 sequence is 14 residues long. The DNA for the CDR3 is TGTGCCAGCAGCCTGGACAGGGTGGGAACTGAAGCTTTCTTT. Its protein is CASSLDRVGTEAFF.

The chain links TRBV6-5 to TRBJ1-1, with 7 bases aligning to TRBD1. The J segment lost 2 bases and the V segment lost 6 bases, leaving 6 bases of the junction unmatched. The CDR3 runs to 14 residues. CDR1 and CDR2 (germline): MNHEY, SVGAGI. The CDR3 is CASSDRDSNTEAFF. Here the CDR3 DNA reads TGTGCCAGCAGCGACCGGGACAGTAACACTGAAGCTTTCTTT.

The J gene is TRBJ2-7, the V gene TRBV23-1, with D tentatively TRBD2 (6 bases). TRBV23-1 is annotated as an ORF whose role is uncertain. The CDR3 sequence is 13 residues long. With 0 bases removed from V and 6 bases from J, the gap between germline ends came to 9 bases. CDR3 protein: CASSQSAGSEQYF. DNA for the CDR3: TGCGCCAGCAGTCAATCAGCGGGTTCCGAGCAGTACTTC.

The genes are TRBV6-6 and TRBJ1-2; TRBD1 aligns across 8 bases. V dropped 5 bases and J dropped 4; count of bases not matched to a gene: 9. Germline V gives CDR1 MNHNY, CDR2 SVGAGI (reference sequence). The CDR3 consists of 15 residues. This chain's CDR3 is CASSTRTGKGYGYTF. CDR3 sequence (DNA): TGTGCCAGCAGTACAAGGACAGGGAAGGGCTATGGCTACACCTTC.

The chain recombines TRBV6-5 with TRBJ1-2; D might be TRBD1 (6 bases). Deletions cut 6 bases from V and 0 bases from J, with 11 bases between. Germline assignment: CDR1 MNHEY and CDR2 SVGAGI. CDR3 length: 14 residues. This chain's CDR3 is CASSGTFANYGYTF. The CDR3 DNA sequence: TGTGCCAGCAGCGGGACATTTGCTAACTATGGCTACACCTTC.

V is TRBV5-4 and J is TRBJ2-5; the D gene is possibly TRBD2 (5 bases). The assigned J gene may be wrong: the sequence end matches TRBJ2-7 better. Germline CDR1 SGHNT, CDR2 YYREEE (reference sequence). The CDR3 totals 17 residues. The CDR3 region has the DNA TGTGCCAGCAGCCCCTCGATGGCTAGCTCTAACTCCTACGAGCAGTACTTC. This gives the protein CASSPSMASSNSYEQYF.

The chain links TRBV2 to TRBJ2-5; weak D call: TRBD2 (6 bases). Between the trimmed V and J ends, which lost 2 bases and 2 bases, there was a span of 9 bases. The germline V gene encodes CDR1 SNHLY and CDR2 FYNNEI. The CDR3 length is 14 residues. CDR3: CASSENGLQETQYF. CDR3 coding DNA: TGTGCCAGCAGTGAAAACGGACTACAAGAGACCCAGTACTTC.

Only one count was recorded for this clone. This sequence joins TRBV14 and TRBJ1-5, with D possibly being TRBD1 (6 bases). This CDR3 contains 15 residues. V was shortened by 0 bases and J by 4 bases, with 10 bases between the two germline ends. Germline values: CDR1 SGHDN, CDR2 FVKESK. In nucleotides, the CDR3 is TGTGCCAGCAGCCAAGATTGGGGGCCTAATCAGCCCCAGCATTTT. Its protein is CASSQDWGPNQPQHF.

The chain is built from TRBV5-1 and TRBJ2-2, with 11 bases lining up with TRBD1. Germline CDR1 is SGHRS and CDR2 is YFSETQ. The J segment lost 5 bases and the V segment lost 0 bases, leaving 9 bases of the junction unmatched. The CDR3 has 18 residues. CDR3 region: CASSLVPDRGRATGELFF. DNA of the CDR3: TGCGCCAGCAGCTTGGTCCCGGACAGGGGGCGTGCGACCGGGGAGCTGTTTTTT.

This clone was counted a few times. This sequence joins TRBV30 and TRBJ1-4; 7 bases align to TRBD1. V dropped 2 bases and J dropped 4; count of bases not matched to a gene: 4. CDR3 length equals 14 residues. Germline V gene lookup returns CDR1 GTSNPN and CDR2 SVGIG (reference sequence). DNA of the CDR3: TGTGCCTGGAGTTCGGGACAGATTAATGAAAAACTGTTTTTT. Protein sequence: CAWSSGQINEKLFF. The full variable domain, in which reference TRBV30 and TRBJ1-4 provide the parts outside the CDR3, is SQTIHQWPATLVQPVGSPLSLECTVEGTSNPNLYWYRQAAGRGLQLLFYSVGIGQISSEVPQNLSASRPQDRQFILSSKKLLLSDSGFYLCAWSSGQINEKLFFGSGTQLSVL.

This clone was observed once. The J gene is TRBJ1-2, the V gene TRBV27; D may be TRBD1 (5 bases). Germline CDR1 and CDR2: MNHEY and SMNVEV (reference sequence). V was cut by 7 bases and J by 2 bases, with 14 bases left in between. The CDR3 loop spans 14 amino acids. CDR3 amino acids: CASNGRGSNYGYTF. CDR3 bases: TGTGCCAGCAATGGGAGGGGTTCCAACTATGGCTACACCTTC.

The chain couples TRBV19 to TRBJ2-1, with a weak D call TRBD2 (5 bases). In germline, CDR1 is LNHDA, CDR2 SQIVND (reference sequence). V was clipped by 1 base and J by 5 bases, with 12 bases between them. The CDR3 totals 15 residues. The CDR3 DNA sequence: TGTGCCAGTAGTATAGGGCTAGCAGCCAACAATGAGCAGTTCTTC. Protein product: CASSIGLAANNEQFF.

The gene calls are TRBV6-6 and TRBJ1-1, with a tentative D call TRBD1 (6 bases). From germline, CDR1 is MNHNY and CDR2 SVGAGI (reference sequence). The CDR3 runs to 13 residues. Trimming removed 7 bases at V and 5 bases at J, with 14 bases between. CDR3 coding DNA: TGTGCCAGCAACCCGGACAGTAGAACTGAAGCTTTCTTT. Translated: CASNPDSRTEAFF.

The chain links TRBV5-6 to TRBJ2-3; 8 positions agree with TRBD2. The CDR3 extends over 15 amino acids. Germline V gene lookup returns CDR1 SGHDT and CDR2 YYEEEE. Unmatched junction bases numbered 9, after V lost 1 base and J lost 8 bases. In DNA form, the CDR3 reads TGTGCCAGCAGCTTGTCGGGGGGGGCGGCCGTTACGCAGTATTTT. Translated: CASSLSGGAAVTQYF. Together with reference TRBV5-6 and TRBJ2-3, the CDR3 gives the full variable domain: DAGVTQSPTHLIKTRGQQVTLRCSPKSGHDTVSWYQQALGQGPQFIFQYYEEEERQRGNFPDRFSGHQFPNYSSELNVNALLLGDSALYLCASSLSGGAAVTQYFGPGTRLTVL.

CDR3 in amino acids: CASSRSGTGGGTEAFF. DNA for the CDR3: TGTGCCAGCAGCCGATCCGGGACAGGGGGCGGCACTGAAGCTTTCTTT. This chain connects TRBV14 to TRBJ1-1; TRBD1 agrees at 12 bases. The CDR3 runs to 16 residues. V lost 4 bases, J lost 4 bases, and 7 bases stayed unmatched. Germline CDR1 reads SGHDN; CDR2 reads FVKESK.

As to this clone: One junction end disagrees with the germline gene, perhaps due to a read error. The gene calls are TRBV20-1 and TRBJ2-4; D is ambiguous. Germline CDR1 is DFQATT and CDR2 is SNEGSKA (reference sequence). The CDR3 is 10 amino acids. CDR3 sequence: CSVPKNSQYF. Here the CDR3 DNA reads TGCAGTGTCCCCAAAAACAGTCAGTACTTC.

This clone turned up a few times. This chain uses TRBV13 with TRBJ1-2; no clear D. The CDR3 sequence is 12 residues long. CDR1 is PRHDT and CDR2 is FYEKMQ in the germline V gene (reference sequence). With 6 bases removed from V and 7 bases from J, the gap between germline ends came to 12 bases. CDR3 in DNA: TGTGCCAGCAGTTCGGCTGGGCCTGGCTACACCTTC. Translation: CASSSAGPGYTF. The whole variable domain, remainder taken from reference TRBV13 and TRBJ1-2, is AAGVIQSPRHLIKEKRETATLKCYPIPRHDTVYWYQQGPGQDPQFLISFYEKMQSDKGSIPDRFSAQQFSDYHSELNMSSLELGDSALYFCASSSAGPGYTFGSGTRLTVV.

V is TRBV27 and J is TRBJ2-5; TRBD2 matches 13 bases. Germline lookup yields CDR1 MNHEY and CDR2 SMNVEV (reference sequence). With 4 bases clipped from V and 5 bases from J, the junction kept 10 bases outside the gene matches. The CDR3 extends over 17 amino acids. CDR3 DNA: TGTGCCAGCAGTTCATTTGCCGGGACTAGCGGGGTGGAGACCCAGTACTTC. Its protein is CASSSFAGTSGVETQYF.

This chain links TRBV28 with TRBJ2-7; 10 bases match TRBD2. The CDR3 totals 15 residues. Germline CDR1 and CDR2: MDHEN and SYDVKM. The ends lost 3 bases at V and 4 bases at J; junction bases unmatched: 6. Here the CDR3 reads CASSFDSSGGYEQYF. The CDR3 DNA follows: TGTGCCAGCAGTTTCGATAGTAGCGGGGGGTACGAGCAGTACTTC.

This clone was seen a few times. The V call is TRBV7-6, the J call TRBJ2-5; D gene uncertain. Germline lookup yields CDR1 SGHVS and CDR2 FNYEAQ. Trimming stripped 4 bases from V and 11 bases from J, with 17 bases between. The CDR3 is 13 amino acids. CDR3 nucleotide sequence: TGTGCCAGCAGCTCGCGCGTGGGTCTGGAGCAGTACTTC. Translating it yields CASSSRVGLEQYF.

This clone was counted between two and nine times. V gene TRBV5-5 combines with J gene TRBJ2-7; no clear D gene. V lost 0 bases to trimming and J lost 0 bases, with 10 bases between them. Per germline, CDR1 SGHKS and CDR2 YYEKEE (reference sequence). CDR3 length: 15 residues. In DNA, the CDR3 is TGTGCCAGCAGCTTGGGGTATTTGGCCTCCTACGAGCAGTACTTC. Amino acid sequence: CASSLGYLASYEQYF.

The chain carries TRBV5-8 and TRBJ1-5; 8 nucleotides agree with TRBD1. Germline lookup yields CDR1 SGHTS and CDR2 YDEGEE. Losses at the gene ends were 4 bases for V and 10 bases for J; bases not matched to a gene: 10. CDR3 length: 14 amino acids. The CDR3 nucleotides are TGTGCCAGCAGCCGTCAGGGGGCTGCAGCACCCCAGCATTTT. It translates to CASSRQGAAAPQHF.

The CDR3 protein is CASSPSPVSEQFF. For the CDR3, the DNA is TGTGCCAGCAGCCCATCCCCAGTCAGTGAGCAGTTCTTC. J is TRBJ2-1 and V is TRBV2; D uncertain. The length of the CDR3 is 13 residues. Germline assignment: CDR1 SNHLY and CDR2 FYNNEI. Between the trimmed V and J ends, which lost 6 bases and 9 bases, there was a span of 15 bases.

The chain is built from TRBV5-1 and TRBJ2-7; the match to TRBD1 covers 10 bases. V was pared by 0 bases and J by 5 bases, with 5 bases of the junction left unmatched. This CDR3 has 15 amino acids. CDR1 and CDR2 from the germline V gene are SGHRS and YFSETQ. CDR3 amino acids: CASSLEGQGVNEQYF. In DNA, the CDR3 is TGCGCCAGCAGCTTGGAAGGACAGGGGGTCAACGAGCAGTACTTC.

This chain links TRBV7-8 with TRBJ2-1; TRBD2 matches 12 bases. Germline CDR1 and CDR2: SGHVS and FQNEAQ. The CDR3 is 18 residues long. J lost 5 bases, V lost 5 bases, and 13 bases had no gene match. In DNA form, the CDR3 reads TGTGCCAGCAGCCCCGGCTCTACTCTAGCGGGAGGGAACAATGAGCAGTTCTTC. Residues: CASSPGSTLAGGNNEQFF.

Only a few counts were recorded for this clone. The CDR3 region is CASSLSDLMEAYNQPQHF. The DNA of the CDR3 is TGTGCCAGCAGTTTATCCGACCTTATGGAGGCCTACAATCAGCCCCAGCATTTT. The gene calls are TRBV28 and TRBJ1-5, with D hard to call. The CDR3 length is 18 residues. Trimming pared 1 base from V and 3 bases from J, leaving 19 bases between. From germline, CDR1 is MDHEN and CDR2 SYDVKM.